Each of the 6 T cell receptor beta chains below was sequenced from the same sample in a study of T cell repertoires in cytomegalovirus infection. From the reads, TCRdb called clonotypes with MiXCR, one entry per CDR3 protein. Altogether a few hundred thousand distinct CDR3 sequences are present, over 35% being singletons, with the ten largest covering around 46%. Their antigen targets remain unknown. The sample in question was cultured PBMCs, obtained from culture after CMV antigen stimulation. The receptors originated from a human donor in good health (CMV status not recorded). Some clones in this sample may be carry-over from other donors' samples.

This clonotype was picked up many times. This chain links TRBV7-2 with TRBJ1-6; D might be TRBD1 (5 bases). Trimming took 5 bases from V and 11 from J, leaving 13 bases between them. This CDR3 has 13 amino acids. The germline CDR1 and CDR2 sequences are SGHTA and FQGNSA. CDR3 DNA sequence: TGTGCCAGCAGCAACCAGGGAGGGGCACCCCTCCACTTT. The encoded protein is CASSNQGGAPLHF. The variable domain in full, completed from reference TRBV7-2 and TRBJ1-6, reads GAGVSQSPSNKVTEKGKDVELRCDPISGHTALYWYRQSLGQGLEFLIYFQGNSAPDKSGLPSDRFSAERTGGSVSTLTIQRTQQEDSAVYLCASSNQGGAPLHFGNGTRLTVT.

V and J are TRBV2 and TRBJ1-5; 9 bases align to TRBD1. J was trimmed by 7 bases and V by 8 bases; bases with no gene match: 6. Per the germline V gene, CDR1 is SNHLY and CDR2 is FYNNEI. The CDR3 extends over 13 amino acids. The CDR3 DNA follows: TGTGCCAGCTGCCGGGACAGGGAGCAGCCCCAGCATTTT. This translates into CASCRDREQPQHF.

V and J are TRBV7-9 and TRBJ1-3; D might be TRBD1 (5 bases). Trimming cost V 6 bases and J 0 bases, with 9 bases left between them. This CDR3 has 14 residues. CDR1 and CDR2 from the germline V gene are SEHNR and FQNEAQ (reference sequence). CDR3 coding DNA: TGTGCCAGCAGTCGACAGATCTCTGGAAACACCATATATTTT. The encoded protein is CASSRQISGNTIYF.

This clonotype has at least ten counts. This rearrangement joins TRBV7-2 to TRBJ2-7; 7 positions agree with TRBD2. CDR1 and CDR2 from the germline V gene are SGHTA and FQGNSA. The length of the CDR3 is 13 residues. J was trimmed by 6 bases and V by 2 bases; bases with no gene match: 4. The DNA of the CDR3 is TGTGCCAGCAGCTTAAGCGGGGCGGGCGAGCAGTACTTC. Protein: CASSLSGAGEQYF.

This clonotype was observed at least ten times. The V call is TRBV7-8, the J call TRBJ2-7, with 8 bases lining up with TRBD2. This CDR3 is built from 14 residues. In germline, CDR1 is SGHVS, CDR2 FQNEAQ. The trim removed 0 bases at V and 5 bases at J, leaving 3 bases unmatched. CDR3 DNA: TGTGCCAGCAGCTTAGCGAACGGGAGGGACGAGCAGTACTTC. Protein sequence: CASSLANGRDEQYF.

This clonotype appeared a few times. The genes are TRBV18 and TRBJ2-1, with D tentatively TRBD2 (6 bases). Germline V gene sequence: CDR1 KGHSH, CDR2 LQKENI. Trimming stripped 3 bases from V and 9 bases from J, with 15 bases between. The length of the CDR3 is 14 residues. CDR3 bases: TGTGCCAGCTCACCGGACTATCCAACTGCTGAGCAGTTCTTC. Translation: CASSPDYPTAEQFF.